What follows is one T cell receptor beta chain and its context. Its target is unknown. The entry originates in a study of vaccination and CD4 T cells after COVID-19. At the level of the study: Two of the convalescents were Hispanic, and convalescents were six males and four females.

Cultured CD4+ T cell DNA was sequenced using the Oncomine TCR Beta short-read assay. Genomic DNA extraction was carried out from cultured CD4+ T cells. TCRdb recomputed calls from the PCR reads with MiXCR, one row per CDR3 protein. The sample yields 20,000 to 25,000 distinct CDR3 sequences, roughly 45% seen once. Whole-study findings and limits: Within the convalescent patients, a median approximately 86% of the SARS-CoV-2-reactive clones were ones that appeared only post-vaccination.

Noted time point: late sampling 161 to 241 days after vaccination in a few convalescent patients. The treatment here: roughly 10-day PBMC culture with coronavirus spike peptide pools or control peptides (ViraFEST assay). ViraFEST used peptide pools to expand antigen-specific T cells and subsequently sequenced their TCRs. V lost 3 bases, J lost 0 bases, and 15 bases lay in between. The CDR3 is made up of 16 amino acids. Germline assignment: CDR1 LGHNA and CDR2 YNFKEQ. The TCR originated in a human donor who had recovered from COVID-19. The sample consisted of CD4+ T cells from blood, cultured in vitro, taken about 7 months after SARS-CoV-2 vaccination. This chain connects TRBV4-2 to TRBJ2-7; D is perhaps TRBD2 (7 bases). CDR3 residues: CASSQGAGQVSYEQYF. The CDR3 bases are TGTGCCAGCAGCCAGGGAGCGGGACAAGTCTCCTACGAGCAGTACTTC.